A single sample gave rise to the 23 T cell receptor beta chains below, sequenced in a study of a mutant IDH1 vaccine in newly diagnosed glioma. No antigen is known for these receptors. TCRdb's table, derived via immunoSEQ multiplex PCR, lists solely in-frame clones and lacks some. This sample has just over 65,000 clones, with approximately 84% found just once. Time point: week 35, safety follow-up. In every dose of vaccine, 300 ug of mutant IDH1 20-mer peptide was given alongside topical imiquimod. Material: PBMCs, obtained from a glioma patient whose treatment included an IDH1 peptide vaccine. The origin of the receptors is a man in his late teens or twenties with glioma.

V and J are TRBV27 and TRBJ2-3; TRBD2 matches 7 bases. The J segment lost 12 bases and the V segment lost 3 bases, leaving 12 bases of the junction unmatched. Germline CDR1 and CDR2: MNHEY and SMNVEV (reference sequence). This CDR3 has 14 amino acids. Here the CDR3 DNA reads TGTGCCAGCAGTTTTCAGACAGCGGGACGGGTTCAGTATTTT. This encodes CASSFQTAGRVQYF.

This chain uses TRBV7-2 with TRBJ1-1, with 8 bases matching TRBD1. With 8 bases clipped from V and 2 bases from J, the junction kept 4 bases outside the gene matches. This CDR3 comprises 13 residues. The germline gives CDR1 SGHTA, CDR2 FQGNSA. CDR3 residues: CASAQGANTEAFF. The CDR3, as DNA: TGTGCCAGCGCCCAGGGGGCCAACACTGAAGCTTTCTTT.

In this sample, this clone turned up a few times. The CDR3, as DNA: TGTGCCAGCAGCCAGGCCCACGCGACAGGGCTTGGTTCACCCCTCCACTTT. This encodes CASSQAHATGLGSPLHF. The rearrangement links TRBV4-2 to TRBJ1-6; 7 bases fit TRBD1. With V trimmed by 3 bases and J by 9 bases, 14 bases remained unmatched. Germline V gene lookup returns CDR1 LGHNA and CDR2 YNFKEQ. CDR3 length equals 17 residues.

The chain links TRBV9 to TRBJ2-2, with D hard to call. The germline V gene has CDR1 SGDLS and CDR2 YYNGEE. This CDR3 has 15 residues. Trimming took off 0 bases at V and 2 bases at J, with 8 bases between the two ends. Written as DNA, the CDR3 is TGTGCCAGCAGCGTAGCCCCAGTTAACACCGGGGAGCTGTTTTTT. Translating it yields CASSVAPVNTGELFF.

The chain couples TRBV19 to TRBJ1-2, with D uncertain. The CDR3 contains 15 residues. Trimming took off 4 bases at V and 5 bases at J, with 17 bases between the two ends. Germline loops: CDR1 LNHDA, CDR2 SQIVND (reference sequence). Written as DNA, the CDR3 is TGTGCCAGTAGTAACGGGCCGAGCGTTTGGTATGGCTACACCTTC. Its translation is CASSNGPSVWYGYTF.

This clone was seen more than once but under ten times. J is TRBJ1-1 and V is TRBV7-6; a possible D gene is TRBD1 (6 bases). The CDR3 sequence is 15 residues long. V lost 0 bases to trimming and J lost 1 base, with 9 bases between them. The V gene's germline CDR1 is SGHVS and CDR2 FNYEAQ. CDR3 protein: CASSLAAGANTEAFF. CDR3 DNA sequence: TGTGCCAGCAGCTTAGCTGCAGGGGCGAACACTGAAGCTTTCTTT. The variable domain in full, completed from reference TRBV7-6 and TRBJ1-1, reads GAGVSQSPRYKVTKRGQDVALRCDPISGHVSLYWYRQALGQGPEFLTYFNYEAQQDKSGLPNDRFSAERPEGSISTLTIQRTEQRDSAMYRCASSLAAGANTEAFFGQGTRLTVV.

The CDR3 nucleotides read TGTGCCAGCAGCTTGGATTACTTACAGGGGAACACTGAAGCTTTCTTT. Protein product: CASSLDYLQGNTEAFF. V gene TRBV5-5 combines with J gene TRBJ1-1; perhaps TRBD1 as D (6 bases). Germline CDR1 and CDR2: SGHKS and YYEKEE (reference sequence). This CDR3 spans 16 amino acids. V was cut by 0 bases and J by 1 base, with 13 bases left in between.

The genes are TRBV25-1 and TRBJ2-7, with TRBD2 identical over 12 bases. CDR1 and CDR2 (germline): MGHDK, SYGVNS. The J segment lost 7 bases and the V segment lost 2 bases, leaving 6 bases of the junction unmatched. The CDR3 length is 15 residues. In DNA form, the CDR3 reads TGTGCCAGCAGTGAAGCTGGTCTAGCGGGAGGGGAGCAGTACTTC. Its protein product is CASSEAGLAGGEQYF.

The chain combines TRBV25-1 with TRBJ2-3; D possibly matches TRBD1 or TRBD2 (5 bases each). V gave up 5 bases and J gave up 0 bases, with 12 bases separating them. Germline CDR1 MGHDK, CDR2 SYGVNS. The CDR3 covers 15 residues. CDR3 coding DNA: TGTGCCAGCAGTCGGGGCATAAGAAGCACAGATACGCAGTATTTT. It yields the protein CASSRGIRSTDTQYF.

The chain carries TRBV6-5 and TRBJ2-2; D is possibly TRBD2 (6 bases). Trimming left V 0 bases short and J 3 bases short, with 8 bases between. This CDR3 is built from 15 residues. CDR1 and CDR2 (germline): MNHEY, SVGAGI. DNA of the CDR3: TGTGCCAGCAGTTACTCTTGGGGGGACACCGGGGAGCTGTTTTTT. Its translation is CASSYSWGDTGELFF.

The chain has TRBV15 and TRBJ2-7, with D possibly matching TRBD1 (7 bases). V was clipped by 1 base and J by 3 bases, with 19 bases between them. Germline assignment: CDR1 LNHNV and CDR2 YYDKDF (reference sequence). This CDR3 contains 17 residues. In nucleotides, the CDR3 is TGTGCCACCAGCAGAGGGTTGGGACTTGGACAGGACTACGAGCAGTACTTC. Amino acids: CATSRGLGLGQDYEQYF.

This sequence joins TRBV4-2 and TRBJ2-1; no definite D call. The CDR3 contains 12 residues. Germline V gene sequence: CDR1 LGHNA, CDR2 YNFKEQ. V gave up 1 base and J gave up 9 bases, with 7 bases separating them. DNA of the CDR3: TGTGCCAGCAGCCAAGCAATTAGTGAGCAGTTCTTC. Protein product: CASSQAISEQFF.

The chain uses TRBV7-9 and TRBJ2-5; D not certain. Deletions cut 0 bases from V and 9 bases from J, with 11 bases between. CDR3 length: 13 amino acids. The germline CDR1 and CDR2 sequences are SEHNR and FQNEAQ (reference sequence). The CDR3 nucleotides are TGTGCCAGCAGCTTAGCGGTGAATGAGGCCCAGTACTTC. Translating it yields CASSLAVNEAQYF.

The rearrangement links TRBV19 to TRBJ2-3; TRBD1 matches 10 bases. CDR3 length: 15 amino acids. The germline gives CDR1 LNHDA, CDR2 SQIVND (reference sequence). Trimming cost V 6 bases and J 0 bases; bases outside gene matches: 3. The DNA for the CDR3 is TGTGCCAGTAGGCGGGACAGGGGTAGCACAGATACGCAGTATTTT. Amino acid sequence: CASRRDRGSTDTQYF.

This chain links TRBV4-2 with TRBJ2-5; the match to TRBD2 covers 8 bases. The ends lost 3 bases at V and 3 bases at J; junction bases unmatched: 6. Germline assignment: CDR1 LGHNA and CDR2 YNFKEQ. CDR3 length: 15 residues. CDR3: CASSHGAGGEETQYF. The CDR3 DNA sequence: TGTGCCAGCAGCCATGGCGCGGGGGGCGAAGAGACCCAGTACTTC.

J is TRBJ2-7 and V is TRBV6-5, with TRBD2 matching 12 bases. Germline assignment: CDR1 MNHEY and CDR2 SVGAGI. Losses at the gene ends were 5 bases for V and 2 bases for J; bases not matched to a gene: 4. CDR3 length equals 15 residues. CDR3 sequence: CASSPRLAGAYEQYF. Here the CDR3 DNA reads TGTGCCAGCAGTCCCCGACTAGCGGGGGCCTACGAGCAGTACTTC.

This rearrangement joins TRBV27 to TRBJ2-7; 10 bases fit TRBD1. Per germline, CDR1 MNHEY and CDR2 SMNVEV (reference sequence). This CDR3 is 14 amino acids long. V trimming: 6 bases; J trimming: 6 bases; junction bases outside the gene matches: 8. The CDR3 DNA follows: TGTGCCAGCAGCTCGGACAGGGGGGGCGTCGAGCAGTACTTC. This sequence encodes CASSSDRGGVEQYF.

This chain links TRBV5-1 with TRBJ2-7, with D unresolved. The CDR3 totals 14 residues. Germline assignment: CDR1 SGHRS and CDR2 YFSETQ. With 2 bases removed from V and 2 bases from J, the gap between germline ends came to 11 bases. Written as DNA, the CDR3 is TGCGCCAGCAGCTTAGGTGGGGATACCTACGAGCAGTACTTC. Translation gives CASSLGGDTYEQYF.

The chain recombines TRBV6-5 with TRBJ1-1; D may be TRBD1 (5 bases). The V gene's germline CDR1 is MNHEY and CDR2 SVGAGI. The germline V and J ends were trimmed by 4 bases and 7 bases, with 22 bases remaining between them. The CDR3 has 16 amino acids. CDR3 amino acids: CASSSPRILGLFEAFF. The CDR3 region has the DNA TGTGCCAGCAGTTCTCCTAGGATATTGGGACTCTTTGAAGCTTTCTTT.

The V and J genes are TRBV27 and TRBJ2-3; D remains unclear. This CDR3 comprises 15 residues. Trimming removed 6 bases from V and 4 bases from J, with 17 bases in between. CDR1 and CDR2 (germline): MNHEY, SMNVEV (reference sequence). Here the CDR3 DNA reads TGTGCCAGCAGCTTTAGGACCCTTCTGCCAGATACGCAGTATTTT. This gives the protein CASSFRTLLPDTQYF.

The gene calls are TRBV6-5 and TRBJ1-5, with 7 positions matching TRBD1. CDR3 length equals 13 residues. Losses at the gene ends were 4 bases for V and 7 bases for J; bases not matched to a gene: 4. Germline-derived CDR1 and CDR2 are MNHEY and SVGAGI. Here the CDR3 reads CASSLRGRQPQHF. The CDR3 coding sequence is TGTGCCAGCAGTTTAAGGGGGCGGCAGCCCCAGCATTTT.

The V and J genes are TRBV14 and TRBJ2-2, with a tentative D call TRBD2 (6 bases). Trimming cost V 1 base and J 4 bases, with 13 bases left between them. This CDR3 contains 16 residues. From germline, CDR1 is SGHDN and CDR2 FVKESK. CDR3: CASSQVPREVTGELFF. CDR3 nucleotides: TGTGCCAGCAGCCAAGTACCCAGGGAGGTCACCGGGGAGCTGTTTTTT.

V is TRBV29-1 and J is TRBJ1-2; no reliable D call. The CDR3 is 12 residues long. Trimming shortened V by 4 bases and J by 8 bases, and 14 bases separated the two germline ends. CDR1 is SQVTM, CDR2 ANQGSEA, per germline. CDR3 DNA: TGCAGCGTTGTCCGGGCAGGCCGAGGCTACACCTTC. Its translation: CSVVRAGRGYTF.